Following are 19 T cell receptor beta chains from one sample sequenced in a study of neurological immune-mediated disorders. TCRdb independently ran MiXCR on the 5' RACE reads; one entry per CDR3 protein. The sample shows 31,000 or so distinct CDR3 sequences, around 4.5% of them seen only once. The specimen was PBMCs. The receptors were sampled from a man between 18 and 29 years old in good health.

This clonotype was observed at least ten times. The rearrangement links TRBV5-1 to TRBJ1-5; 10 positions match TRBD1. V was clipped by 3 bases and J by 2 bases; unmatched bases: 2. Germline CDR1 reads SGHRS; CDR2 reads YFSETQ. The CDR3 contains 15 residues. The CDR3 nucleotides read TGCGCCAGCAGCTCCGGGACAGGGGGCAATCAGCCCCAGCATTTT. This translates into CASSSGTGGNQPQHF.

There are many counts of this clonotype. DNA for the CDR3: TGTGCCAGCAGTCGTGGACAGCCTTCGCCCTCCTACTGGAACATTCAGTACTTC. Translated: CASSRGQPSPSYWNIQYF. The rearrangement joins TRBV6-1 to TRBJ2-4; TRBD1 might be the D (6 bases). The V and J ends lost 5 bases and 7 bases respectively, with 27 bases between them. The CDR3 extends over 18 amino acids. Germline CDR1 reads MNHNS; CDR2 reads SASEGT.

This clonotype was recorded many times. The V call is TRBV20-1, the J call TRBJ1-2; no clear D. The length of the CDR3 is 12 residues. The V and J ends lost 4 bases and 8 bases respectively, with 14 bases between them. The germline gives CDR1 DFQATT, CDR2 SNEGSKA (reference sequence). CDR3 protein: CSANLRMRGYTF. The CDR3 DNA reads TGCAGTGCTAATCTTCGTATGCGCGGCTACACCTTC.

CDR3 coding DNA: TGTGCCAGAGGAAGGAGACTAGCGGGGGCCACAGATACGCAGTATTTT. As protein: CARGRRLAGATDTQYF. This sequence joins TRBV7-2 and TRBJ2-3; 12 positions agree with TRBD2. Germline CDR1 and CDR2: SGHTA and FQGNSA. The CDR3 is 16 residues long. Losses at the gene ends were 9 bases for V and 2 bases for J; bases not matched to a gene: 9. Full variable domain (remainder filled in from reference TRBV7-2 and TRBJ2-3): GAGVSQSPSNKVTEKGKDVELRCDPISGHTALYWYRQSLGQGLEFLIYFQGNSAPDKSGLPSDRFSAERTGGSVSTLTIQRTQQEDSAVYLCARGRRLAGATDTQYFGPGTRLTVL.

This clonotype was picked up many times. This chain links TRBV20-1 with TRBJ1-1; 7 bases line up with TRBD1. The V and J ends lost 5 bases and 5 bases, in that order; junction bases with no gene match: 20. Germline loops: CDR1 DFQATT, CDR2 SNEGSKA (reference sequence). The CDR3 contains 17 residues. As DNA, the CDR3 is TGCAGTGCTGGCCGACAGGGAATCTCTTGGATCCAAACTGAAGCTTTCTTT. It is translated as CSAGRQGISWIQTEAFF.

This clonotype was counted at least ten times. DNA for the CDR3: TGCGCCAGCAGCTTGCTCGAGTCCGGGAACACCGGGGAGCTGTTTTTT. Its protein is CASSLLESGNTGELFF. This chain links TRBV5-1 with TRBJ2-2; no clear D gene. V dropped 1 base and J dropped 1 base, with 11 bases sitting between them. CDR3 size: 16 residues. Germline V gives CDR1 SGHRS, CDR2 YFSETQ.

At least ten counts were recorded for this clonotype. V gene TRBV7-9 combines with J gene TRBJ2-6; D remains ambiguous. The CDR3 sequence is 13 residues long. Germline loops: CDR1 SEHNR, CDR2 FQNEAQ (reference sequence). Trimming took 5 bases from V and 10 from J, leaving 12 bases between them. The CDR3 is CASSPGRPNVLTF. The CDR3 DNA is TGTGCCAGCAGCCCAGGACGCCCGAACGTCCTGACTTTC.

The sample holds many counts of this clonotype. The chain employs TRBV7-6 and TRBJ2-3; TRBD2 is a possible D gene (6 bases). CDR3 length: 17 residues. Per germline, CDR1 SGHVS and CDR2 FNYEAQ. V lost 2 bases and J 0 bases, leaving 15 bases between the germline ends. The CDR3 here is CASSLLWRGTSTDTQYF. CDR3 DNA: TGTGCCAGCAGCTTATTGTGGCGGGGAACTAGCACAGATACGCAGTATTTT.

CDR3 in DNA: TGCAGTGCTAGCCTGAGAACTGAAGCTTTCTTT. This translates into CSASLRTEAFF. The chain uses TRBV20-1 and TRBJ1-1; no definite D call. CDR1 and CDR2 (germline): DFQATT, SNEGSKA (reference sequence). Trimming took off 3 bases at V and 5 bases at J, with 7 bases between the two ends. The CDR3 loop spans 11 amino acids.

This clonotype was seen many times. The chain recombines TRBV5-1 with TRBJ2-3; TRBD2 is a possible D gene (7 bases). CDR3 length: 16 amino acids. The V end was cut by 0 bases, the J end by 1 base, with 12 bases between. The germline CDR1 and CDR2 sequences are SGHRS and YFSETQ. CDR3 loop: CASSLAVGGRTDTQYF. The CDR3 region has the DNA TGCGCCAGCAGCTTGGCGGTGGGGGGGCGCACAGATACGCAGTATTTT.

This clonotype was seen repeatedly, ten times or more. The chain has TRBV20-1 and TRBJ2-7; a weak D match, TRBD1 (5 bases). CDR1 is DFQATT, CDR2 SNEGSKA, per germline (reference sequence). CDR3 length: 13 amino acids. Trimming shortened V by 3 bases and J by 1 base, and 10 bases separated the two germline ends. This CDR3 reads CSASSDRSYEQYF. CDR3 in DNA: TGCAGTGCTAGTTCTGACAGATCCTACGAGCAGTACTTC.

This clonotype has a count of ten or more. The chain couples TRBV5-1 to TRBJ2-7, with 8 nucleotides matching TRBD2. V lost 0 bases and J lost 5; bases outside the gene matches: 7. CDR3 length: 15 residues. Germline assignment: CDR1 SGHRS and CDR2 YFSETQ. The DNA for the CDR3 is TGCGCCAGCAGCTTGGCCGGGACTAGGCCCCACGAGCAGTACTTC. Residues: CASSLAGTRPHEQYF.

This clonotype has at least ten counts. This sequence joins TRBV7-8 and TRBJ2-7; a possible D gene is TRBD1 (6 bases). Trimming shortened V by 6 bases and J by 4 bases, and 25 bases separated the two germline ends. Looked up from germline, CDR1 is SGHVS and CDR2 is FQNEAQ. The CDR3 covers 17 residues. The CDR3 DNA reads TGTGCCAGCAGACCACAGCCCCCGGGACACAAGTTTTACGAGCAGTACTTC. This gives the protein CASRPQPPGHKFYEQYF.

At least ten counts were recorded for this clonotype. This chain links TRBV20-1 with TRBJ2-5; D perhaps matches TRBD2 (5 bases). This CDR3 contains 13 residues. Trimming stripped 6 bases from V and 5 bases from J, with 16 bases between. In germline, CDR1 is DFQATT, CDR2 SNEGSKA (reference sequence). The CDR3 protein is CSAQLEPGETQYF. CDR3 bases: TGCAGTGCCCAACTAGAGCCGGGTGAGACCCAGTACTTC.

Details on this clonotype: This may come from a read error, since a much larger clone is one base off. The V gene is TRBV20-1, the J gene TRBJ2-3, with D perhaps TRBD1 (6 bases). Trimming pared 5 bases from V and 2 bases from J, leaving 17 bases between. Germline V gene sequence: CDR1 DFQATT, CDR2 SNEGSKA (reference sequence). CDR3 length: 15 residues. This chain's CDR3 is CSASWTRGNTDTQYF. DNA of the CDR3: TGCAGTGCTTCATGGACAAGGGGGAACACAGATACGCAGTATTTT.

This clonotype occurred many times. The chain links TRBV3-1 to TRBJ2-1; D is possibly TRBD1 (5 bases). Per germline, CDR1 LGHDT and CDR2 YNNKEL (reference sequence). V dropped 2 bases and J dropped 4 bases, with 6 bases sitting between them. CDR3 length: 13 residues. CDR3 sequence (DNA): TGTGCCAGCAGCCAACCAGGGTACAATGAGCAGTTCTTC. This gives the protein CASSQPGYNEQFF.

This clonotype occurred many times. The rearrangement joins TRBV3-1 to TRBJ1-2; the D is unclear. The CDR3 covers 16 residues. Between the trimmed V and J ends, which lost 3 bases and 2 bases, there was a span of 16 bases. Germline CDR1 LGHDT, CDR2 YNNKEL (reference sequence). The CDR3 sequence is CASSHMAGSDNYGYTF. In nucleotides, the CDR3 is TGTGCCAGCAGCCACATGGCCGGTTCAGACAACTATGGCTACACCTTC.

This clonotype was recorded at least ten times. The chain recombines TRBV20-1 with TRBJ1-5, with TRBD1 matching over 10 bases. J was trimmed by 7 bases and V by 6 bases; bases with no gene match: 6. Germline CDR1 DFQATT, CDR2 SNEGSKA (reference sequence). The CDR3 length is 13 residues. As DNA, the CDR3 is TGCAGTGCCGTACCGGGACAGGGGCAGCCCCAGCATTTT. Protein product: CSAVPGQGQPQHF.

This clonotype was detected many times. V usage is TRBV18 and J usage is TRBJ1-1; 10 bases align to TRBD1. In germline, CDR1 is KGHSH, CDR2 LQKENI. V was pared by 2 bases and J by 2 bases, with 5 bases of the junction left unmatched. The length of the CDR3 is 16 residues. The CDR3 DNA is TGTGCCAGCTCACCAATGGACAGGGGGGCTAACACTGAAGCTTTCTTT. It codes for CASSPMDRGANTEAFF. Using reference TRBV18 and TRBJ1-1 for the parts outside the CDR3, the full variable domain is NAGVMQNPRHLVRRRGQEARLRCSPMKGHSHVYWYRQLPEEGLKFMVYLQKENIIDESGMPKERFSAEFPKEGPSILRIQQVVRGDSAAYFCASSPMDRGANTEAFFGQGTRLTVV.